This TCR beta chain came from a study of graft-versus-host responses after intestinal transplantation. Data came from immunoSEQ multiplex PCR; TCRdb stores just in-frame clones and leaves some out. The data contain 85,000 to 90,000 clones, around four fifths of them singletons. The V and J ends lost 4 bases and 7 bases respectively, with 20 bases between them. The germline gives CDR1 SGHTS, CDR2 YDEGEE. The CDR3 has 15 residues. About this clone: What it binds is not known.

The chain recombines TRBV5-8 with TRBJ1-1; tentatively, D is TRBD1 (6 bases). The sequence was obtained from a human donor who received an intestinal transplant. Sequences were derived from unstimulated CD8+ T cells sorted from spleen or lymph node cells, sampled before intestinal transplant. The chain's CDR3 is CASSPREGEGGEAFF. CDR3 bases: TGTGCCAGCAGCCCGAGAGAGGGGGAAGGTGGTGAAGCTTTCTTT.